What follows are 13 T cell receptor beta chains derived from one specimen sequenced in a study of T cells in Graves' hyperthyroidism and ophthalmopathy. Researchers took RNA transcripts and amplified the TCR beta CDR3 regions from them. The study used the HTBI primer set for a first-round RT-PCR of the TCR CDR3. In TCRdb, the multiplex PCR reads were re-called with MiXCR into one record per CDR3 protein. The sample holds about 300,000 distinct CDR3 sequences, around a fifth seen once. Sequencing was performed on blood. The receptors were sampled from a man in his fifties or sixties with Graves' ophthalmopathy.

In its sample, this clonotype was seen a few times. The rearrangement joins TRBV20-1 to TRBJ1-2; 7 nucleotides line up with TRBD1. J lost 1 base, V lost 0 bases, and 5 bases had no gene match. Per germline, CDR1 DFQATT and CDR2 SNEGSKA (reference sequence). The CDR3 has 15 amino acids. CDR3 region: CSAREGQLFNYGYTF. The CDR3 nucleotides read TGCAGTGCTAGAGAGGGACAGCTATTTAACTATGGCTACACCTTC.

The chain recombines TRBV20-1 with TRBJ2-5; D may be TRBD1 (6 bases). V gave up 0 bases and J gave up 0 bases, with 11 bases separating them. CDR1 and CDR2 from the germline V gene are DFQATT and SNEGSKA (reference sequence). This CDR3 region has 15 residues. The CDR3 region has the DNA TGCAGTGCTAGAGATCAGCAGGGGTACCAAGAGACCCAGTACTTC. Encoded protein: CSARDQQGYQETQYF.

The rearrangement uses TRBV14 and TRBJ2-1, with D possibly TRBD2 on 6 matching bases. Trimming took off 3 bases at V and 4 bases at J, with 13 bases between the two ends. This CDR3 is 15 amino acids long. CDR1 is SGHDN, CDR2 FVKESK, per germline. CDR3 DNA sequence: TGTGCCAGCAGCCAGGGACTCTCAAGTTACAATGAGCAGTTCTTC. It codes for CASSQGLSSYNEQFF.

V is TRBV30 and J is TRBJ2-1, with D possibly being TRBD2 (6 bases). V lost 2 bases and J 7 bases, leaving 15 bases between the germline ends. This CDR3 is built from 14 residues. Germline CDR1 reads GTSNPN; CDR2 reads SVGIG (reference sequence). For the CDR3, the DNA is TGTGCCTGGAGTCGCCCTGGAGGGAGGAATGAGCAGTTCTTC. Translation gives CAWSRPGGRNEQFF. The variable domain in full, with the rest retrieved from reference TRBV30 and TRBJ2-1, is SQTIHQWPATLVQPVGSPLSLECTVEGTSNPNLYWYRQAAGRGLQLLFYSVGIGQISSEVPQNLSASRPQDRQFILSSKKLLLSDSGFYLCAWSRPGGRNEQFFGPGTRLTVL.

The CDR3 DNA reads TGTGCCAGCAGTGGGACCCGTTTTGATCAGCCCCAGCATTTT. Its translation is CASSGTRFDQPQHF. This chain links TRBV6-1 with TRBJ1-5; D uncertain. From germline, CDR1 is MNHNS and CDR2 SASEGT. This CDR3 has 14 amino acids. Trimming stripped 4 bases from V and 5 bases from J, with 12 bases between.

This clonotype was seen a few times. This chain links TRBV2 with TRBJ2-3; 9 positions agree with TRBD1. Germline assignment: CDR1 SNHLY and CDR2 FYNNEI. The CDR3 contains 15 residues. J gave up 2 bases and V 6 bases, and 6 bases lay outside the gene matches. The CDR3 region is CASRAGQGITDTQYF. CDR3 DNA: TGTGCCAGCAGGGCGGGACAGGGTATCACAGATACGCAGTATTTT.

This clonotype was observed at least ten times. This rearrangement joins TRBV2 to TRBJ2-5; the D gene could be TRBD1 or TRBD2 (5 bases each). The CDR3 has 15 residues. The germline gives CDR1 SNHLY, CDR2 FYNNEI. V lost 6 bases and J 0 bases, leaving 14 bases between the germline ends. Written as DNA, the CDR3 is TGTGCCAGCAGCCCGGGGCAGTCTAACCAAGAGACCCAGTACTTC. Protein: CASSPGQSNQETQYF.

This clonotype occurred many times. The V and J genes are TRBV28 and TRBJ1-5; unclear D gene. The CDR3 sequence is 12 residues long. Per the germline V gene, CDR1 is MDHEN and CDR2 is SYDVKM. Trimming took off 8 bases at V and 5 bases at J, with 10 bases between the two ends. This CDR3 is CASLGFDQPQHF. DNA for the CDR3: TGTGCCAGCTTAGGCTTCGATCAGCCCCAGCATTTT.

The sample holds many counts of this clonotype. V and J are TRBV29-1 and TRBJ1-1; 12 bases are a match to TRBD1. Germline V gene lookup returns CDR1 SQVTM and CDR2 ANQGSEA. The CDR3 extends over 14 amino acids. V gave up 6 bases and J gave up 1 base; unmatched junction bases: 3. The CDR3 nucleotides read TGCAGCGTGGGGACAGGGGGCAGGAACACTGAAGCTTTCTTT. Protein sequence: CSVGTGGRNTEAFF.

This clonotype was picked up a small number of times. One end of the junction varies from germline; a read error may be responsible. The gene calls are TRBV20-1 and TRBJ2-1, with 11 bases identical to TRBD2. The germline CDR1 and CDR2 sequences are DFQATT and SNEGSKA (reference sequence). The CDR3 extends over 13 amino acids. CDR3 residues: CSTSGSSYNEQFF. In nucleotides, the CDR3 is TGCAGTACTAGCGGGAGCTCCTACAATGAGCAGTTCTTC.

Points on this clonotype: A much larger clone differs by one base, so this may be a read error. The V call is TRBV11-2, the J call TRBJ1-1; D possibly corresponds to TRBD1 (6 bases). The CDR3 runs to 15 residues. Germline V gives CDR1 SGHAT, CDR2 FQNNGV. CDR3 in DNA: TGTGCCAGCAGTTTGACGGGACACTTGAACGCTGAAGCTTTCTTT. Its translation: CASSLTGHLNAEAFF.

The chain carries TRBV10-1 and TRBJ2-7, with TRBD1 matching 8 bases. This CDR3 comprises 13 residues. Germline trimming cut 0 bases from V and 5 bases from J; bases unmatched to any gene: 0. From germline, CDR1 is WNHNN and CDR2 SYGVQD (reference sequence). This chain's CDR3 is CASSESGQDEQYF. The DNA for the CDR3 is TGCGCCAGCAGTGAGTCGGGACAGGACGAGCAGTACTTC.

This clonotype was counted between two and nine times. The rearrangement joins TRBV6-5 to TRBJ2-5; D is uncertain. The CDR3 runs to 13 residues. The germline V gene has CDR1 MNHEY and CDR2 SVGAGI. V was cut by 0 bases and J by 1 base, with 3 bases left in between. The CDR3 DNA reads TGTGCCAGCAGTTACTCCATCCAAGAGACCCAGTACTTC. This translates into CASSYSIQETQYF.